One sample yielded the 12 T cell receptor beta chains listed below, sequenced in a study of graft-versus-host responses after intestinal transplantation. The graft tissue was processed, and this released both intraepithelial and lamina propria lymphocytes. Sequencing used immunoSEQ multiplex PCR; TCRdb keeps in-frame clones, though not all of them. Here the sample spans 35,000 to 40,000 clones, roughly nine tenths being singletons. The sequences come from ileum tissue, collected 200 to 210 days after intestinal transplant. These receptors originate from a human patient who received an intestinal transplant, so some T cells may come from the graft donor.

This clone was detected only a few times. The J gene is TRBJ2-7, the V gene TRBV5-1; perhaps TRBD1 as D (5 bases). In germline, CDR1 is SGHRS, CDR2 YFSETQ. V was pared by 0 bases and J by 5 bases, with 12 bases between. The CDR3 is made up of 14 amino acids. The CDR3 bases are TGCGCCAGCAGCTTGGCTCTTCAGGGCCACGAGCAGTACTTC. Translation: CASSLALQGHEQYF.

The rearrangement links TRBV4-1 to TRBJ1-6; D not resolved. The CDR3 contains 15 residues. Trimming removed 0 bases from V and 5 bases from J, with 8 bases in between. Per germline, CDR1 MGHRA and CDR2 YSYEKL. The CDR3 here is CASSQDVTNNSPLHF. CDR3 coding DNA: TGCGCCAGCAGCCAAGATGTTACGAATAATTCACCCCTCCACTTT.

The CDR3, as DNA: TGTGCCAGCAGTTTTGTGGGCGGGGAGCTGTTTTTT. Translated: CASSFVGGELFF. The gene calls are TRBV27 and TRBJ2-2; D is unresolved. V was clipped by 3 bases and J by 7 bases, with 6 bases between them. The CDR3 runs to 12 residues. Germline CDR1 MNHEY, CDR2 SMNVEV (reference sequence).

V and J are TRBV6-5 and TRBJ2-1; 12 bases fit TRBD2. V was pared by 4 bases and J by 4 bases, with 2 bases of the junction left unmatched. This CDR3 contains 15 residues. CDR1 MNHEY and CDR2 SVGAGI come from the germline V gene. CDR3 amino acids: CASSFLAGGYNEQFF. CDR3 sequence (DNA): TGTGCCAGCAGTTTTCTAGCGGGGGGGTACAATGAGCAGTTCTTC.

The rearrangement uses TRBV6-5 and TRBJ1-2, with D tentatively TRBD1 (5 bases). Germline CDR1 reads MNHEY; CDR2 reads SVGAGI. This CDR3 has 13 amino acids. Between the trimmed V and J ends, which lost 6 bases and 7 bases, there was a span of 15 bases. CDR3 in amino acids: CASSEGPRRGYTF. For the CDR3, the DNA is TGTGCCAGCAGCGAGGGGCCTCGACGTGGCTACACCTTC.

The DNA for the CDR3 is TGTGCCAGCCTATATAACAGGGTGAACACTGAAGCTTTCTTT. It yields the protein CASLYNRVNTEAFF. This chain links TRBV2 with TRBJ1-1, with D possibly TRBD1 on 6 matching bases. The CDR3 extends over 14 amino acids. In germline, CDR1 is SNHLY, CDR2 FYNNEI. V lost 8 bases and J lost 0, with 13 bases in between.

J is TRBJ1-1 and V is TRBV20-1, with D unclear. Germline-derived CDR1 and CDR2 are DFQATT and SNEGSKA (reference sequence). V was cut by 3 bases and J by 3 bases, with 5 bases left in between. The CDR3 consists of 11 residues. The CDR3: CSARVYTEAFF. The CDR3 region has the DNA TGCAGTGCTAGGGTCTACACTGAAGCTTTCTTT.

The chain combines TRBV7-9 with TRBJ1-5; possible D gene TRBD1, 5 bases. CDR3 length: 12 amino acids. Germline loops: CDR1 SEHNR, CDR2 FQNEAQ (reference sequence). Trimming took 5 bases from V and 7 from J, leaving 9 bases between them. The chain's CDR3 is CASSSGGQPQHF. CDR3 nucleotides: TGTGCCAGCAGCAGTGGGGGGCAGCCCCAGCATTTT. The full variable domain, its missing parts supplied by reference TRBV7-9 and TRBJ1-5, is DTGVSQNPRHKITKRGQNVTFRCDPISEHNRLYWYRQTLGQGPEFLTYFQNEAQLEKSRLLSDRFSAERPKGSFSTLEIQRTEQGDSAMYLCASSSGGQPQHFGDGTRLSIL.

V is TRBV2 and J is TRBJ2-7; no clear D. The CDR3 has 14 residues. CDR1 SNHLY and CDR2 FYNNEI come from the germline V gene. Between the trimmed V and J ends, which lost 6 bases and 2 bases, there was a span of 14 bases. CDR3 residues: CASRAPTAAYEQYF. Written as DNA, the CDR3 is TGTGCCAGCAGGGCCCCGACGGCCGCCTACGAGCAGTACTTC.

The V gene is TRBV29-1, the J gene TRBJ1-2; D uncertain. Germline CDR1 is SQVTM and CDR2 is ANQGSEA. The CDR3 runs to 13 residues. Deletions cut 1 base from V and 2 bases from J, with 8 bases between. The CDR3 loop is CSVEGSLNYGYTF. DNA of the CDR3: TGCAGCGTTGAAGGCTCCTTAAACTATGGCTACACCTTC.

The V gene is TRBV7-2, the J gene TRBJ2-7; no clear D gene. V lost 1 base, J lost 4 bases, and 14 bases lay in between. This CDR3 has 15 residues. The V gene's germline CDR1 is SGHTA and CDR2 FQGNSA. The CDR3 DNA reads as TGTGCCAGCAGCTTAGTCCGTTCCCCCCCTTACGAGCAGTACTTC. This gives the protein CASSLVRSPPYEQYF.

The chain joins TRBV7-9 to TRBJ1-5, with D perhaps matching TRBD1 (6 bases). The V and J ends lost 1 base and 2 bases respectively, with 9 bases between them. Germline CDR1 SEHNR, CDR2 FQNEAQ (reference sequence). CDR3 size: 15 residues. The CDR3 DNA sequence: TGTGCCAGCAGCTTAGACAGGGCGGGCAATCAGCCCCAGCATTTT. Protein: CASSLDRAGNQPQHF.